A single sample is the source of the 31 T cell receptor beta chains below, sequenced in a study of T cell repertoires in cytomegalovirus infection. TCRdb fed the reads into MiXCR, producing one record per CDR3 protein. Of 650,000 to 900,000 distinct CDR3 sequences in the sample, under 35% were seen once. The antigens for these receptors are not known. This specimen consisted of cultured CD8+ T cells from PBMCs, obtained from culture after CMV antigen stimulation. The receptors stem from a human donor in good health (CMV status not recorded). Some clones in this sample may be carry-over from other donors' samples.

Regarding this clonotype: A much larger clone sits a single nucleotide away, making a read error possible. The chain is built from TRBV7-6 and TRBJ2-3; D perhaps matches TRBD2 (7 bases). V lost 5 bases, J lost 1 base, and 10 bases lay in between. Germline V CDR1 and CDR2: SGHVS, FNYEAQ. The CDR3 consists of 14 residues. The CDR3 DNA sequence: TGTGCCAGCAGCGACGGGGGGCGCACAGATACGCAGTATTTT. The encoded protein is CASSDGGRTDTQYF.

This clonotype was seen ten or more times. V gene TRBV7-6 combines with J gene TRBJ1-6; D not resolved. The CDR3 is made up of 17 amino acids. Germline CDR1 SGHVS, CDR2 FNYEAQ. Trimming left V 1 base short and J 0 bases short, with 10 bases between. The CDR3 spells CASSLEPESSYNSPLHF. CDR3 DNA: TGTGCCAGCAGCTTAGAGCCAGAAAGCTCCTATAATTCACCCCTCCACTTT.

This rearrangement joins TRBV27 to TRBJ2-6, with D maybe TRBD2 (6 bases). This CDR3 spans 18 amino acids. V lost 6 bases and J 0 bases, leaving 18 bases between the germline ends. Per the germline V gene, CDR1 is MNHEY and CDR2 is SMNVEV (reference sequence). The DNA of the CDR3 is TGTGCCAGCAGAATATCCGGGGGTGCCCACTCTGGGGCCAACGTCCTGACTTTC. Protein product: CASRISGGAHSGANVLTF. The complete variable domain, with remaining parts taken from reference TRBV27 and TRBJ2-6, reads EAQVTQNPRYLITVTGKKLTVTCSQNMNHEYMSWYRQDPGLGLRQIYYSMNVEVTDKGDVPEGYKVSRKEKRNFPLILESPSPNQTSLYFCASRISGGAHSGANVLTFGAGSRLTVL.

This clonotype was counted between two and nine times. The rearrangement uses TRBV20-1 and TRBJ1-1; D uncertain. Looked up from germline, CDR1 is DFQATT and CDR2 is SNEGSKA (reference sequence). This CDR3 comprises 13 residues. Deletions cut 3 bases from V and 2 bases from J, with 10 bases between. The CDR3 DNA is TGCAGTGCTAGTCTCCGGGGTAACACTGAAGCTTTCTTT. Protein: CSASLRGNTEAFF.

This chain connects TRBV5-1 to TRBJ1-1, with a possible D match to TRBD1 (5 bases). CDR1 SGHRS and CDR2 YFSETQ come from the germline V gene. Trimming took 4 bases from V and 6 from J, leaving 13 bases between them. The CDR3 spans 13 residues. In nucleotides, the CDR3 is TGCGCCAGCAGCCCACCGGGACGCCCTGAAGCTTTCTTT. It specifies CASSPPGRPEAFF.

This clonotype has more than one count but fewer than ten. V usage is TRBV11-2 and J usage is TRBJ2-5; D gene unclear. The CDR3 totals 14 residues. The germline V gene encodes CDR1 SGHAT and CDR2 FQNNGV. V lost 4 bases to trimming and J lost 2 bases, with 11 bases between them. CDR3 in amino acids: CASSYPGSQETQYF. The CDR3 DNA sequence: TGTGCCAGCAGCTATCCGGGCTCGCAAGAGACCCAGTACTTC.

CDR3 protein: CASSRDRTGYEQYV. The CDR3 DNA reads as TGTGCCAGCAGTCGGGACAGAACAGGCTACGAGCAGTACGTC. The genes are TRBV6-5 and TRBJ2-7; 7 positions match TRBD1. CDR3 length: 14 residues. Germline CDR1 and CDR2: MNHEY and SVGAGI. Unmatched junction bases numbered 7, after V lost 5 bases and J lost 3 bases.

This clonotype showed up just a few times. The gene calls are TRBV18 and TRBJ1-1; a weak D match, TRBD1 (6 bases). Trimming removed 3 bases from V and 4 bases from J, with 21 bases in between. The CDR3 is 17 residues long. In germline, CDR1 is KGHSH, CDR2 LQKENI. CDR3 in amino acids: CASSPSDTGHLGTEAFF. Here the CDR3 DNA reads TGTGCCAGCTCACCGTCCGACACAGGGCACCTTGGCACTGAAGCTTTCTTT.

In this sample, this clonotype turned up a few times. The genes are TRBV5-1 and TRBJ2-3, with 9 bases matching TRBD2. Trimming took 3 bases from V and 5 from J; bases not matched to a gene: 7. The germline gives CDR1 SGHRS, CDR2 YFSETQ. The CDR3 is made up of 15 amino acids. The CDR3 DNA reads as TGCGCCAGCAGCTCCCGGACTAGCGAGGGAGATACGCAGTATTTT. Translation gives CASSSRTSEGDTQYF. Complete variable domain (other parts from reference TRBV5-1 and TRBJ2-3): KAGVTQTPRYLIKTRGQQVTLSCSPISGHRSVSWYQQTPGQGLQFLFEYFSETQRNKGNFPGRFSGRQFSNSRSEMNVSTLELGDSALYLCASSSRTSEGDTQYFGPGTRLTVL.

The table lists this clonotype with a count of one. The J gene is TRBJ2-1, the V gene TRBV5-1; D unclear. Germline V gene sequence: CDR1 SGHRS, CDR2 YFSETQ. The CDR3 runs to 14 residues. Trimming removed 2 bases at V and 1 base at J, with 7 bases between. The CDR3 DNA sequence: TGCGCCAGCAGCTTCGAGGATTCCTACAATGAGCAGTTCTTC. Amino acids: CASSFEDSYNEQFF. Full variable domain (remainder filled in from reference TRBV5-1 and TRBJ2-1): KAGVTQTPRYLIKTRGQQVTLSCSPISGHRSVSWYQQTPGQGLQFLFEYFSETQRNKGNFPGRFSGRQFSNSRSEMNVSTLELGDSALYLCASSFEDSYNEQFFGPGTRLTVL.

This clonotype was recorded a few times. The chain employs TRBV6-1 and TRBJ1-5; 12 bases are a match to TRBD1. CDR3 length equals 15 residues. Trimming at V came to 4 bases and at J to 5 bases, leaving 3 bases not matched to a gene. Germline V gives CDR1 MNHNS, CDR2 SASEGT. Here the CDR3 DNA reads TGTGCCAGCAGTGGGGACAGGGGGCGCGATCAGCCCCAGCATTTT. Residues: CASSGDRGRDQPQHF.

The table lists this clonotype with a few counts. The chain has TRBV6-5 and TRBJ1-3; perhaps TRBD1 as D (6 bases). Trimming shortened V by 1 base and J by 3 bases, and 16 bases separated the two germline ends. Germline V gene lookup returns CDR1 MNHEY and CDR2 SVGAGI. CDR3 size: 17 residues. The CDR3 nucleotides read TGTGCCAGCAGTTACTTCCCCCCAGGGGCGAGTGGAAACACCATATATTTT. It specifies CASSYFPPGASGNTIYF.

This rearrangement joins TRBV19 to TRBJ1-6; D gene uncertain. CDR3 length: 12 amino acids. Germline V gene lookup returns CDR1 LNHDA and CDR2 SQIVND (reference sequence). Trimming took off 7 bases at V and 9 bases at J, with 10 bases between the two ends. Here the CDR3 reads CASNGSGSPLHF. In nucleotides, the CDR3 is TGTGCCAGTAATGGGTCGGGTTCACCCCTCCACTTT.

On this clonotype itself: A much larger clone differs from this one at a single base, so this may be a read error. The chain uses TRBV11-1 and TRBJ2-4; TRBD1 agrees at 9 bases. This CDR3 region has 16 residues. Germline V gene data show CDR1 as SGHAT and CDR2 as FQDESV (reference sequence). CDR3 in amino acids: CAGSPGQGRAKNIQYF. CDR3 bases: TGTGCCGGCAGCCCGGGACAGGGCCGAGCCAAAAACATTCAGTACTTC.

V and J are TRBV6-5 and TRBJ2-7, with D hard to call. The germline V gene has CDR1 MNHEY and CDR2 SVGAGI. The V and J ends lost 5 bases and 4 bases respectively, with 9 bases between them. The CDR3 covers 12 residues. The CDR3 nucleotides are TGTGCCAGCAGTGACCCGCGGTACGAGCAGTACTTC. This codes for CASSDPRYEQYF.

A word on this clonotype: One end of the junction does not line up with germline, which may come from a read error. The chain uses TRBV29-1 and TRBJ2-5; D possibly corresponds to TRBD2 (5 bases). This CDR3 contains 10 residues. Germline CDR1 reads SQVTM; CDR2 reads ANQGSEA. DNA for the CDR3: TGCAGCGTTGACGGGGAGACCCAGCACTTC. As protein: CSVDGETQHF.

J is TRBJ2-5 and V is TRBV4-1; D is ambiguous. Per the germline V gene, CDR1 is MGHRA and CDR2 is YSYEKL. This CDR3 contains 13 residues. V lost 2 bases and J lost 4, with 8 bases in between. The CDR3 reads CASSQNDIETQYF. In DNA form, the CDR3 reads TGCGCCAGCAGCCAAAATGACATAGAGACCCAGTACTTC.

This clonotype came up a few times. This chain connects TRBV4-1 to TRBJ1-1, with a weak D call TRBD1 (6 bases). This CDR3 contains 15 residues. Germline values: CDR1 MGHRA, CDR2 YSYEKL. V lost 1 base to trimming and J lost 10 bases, with 19 bases between them. The CDR3 nucleotides are TGCGCCAGCAGCCAAGCTCTGGCCGGGGGCGGCGGAGCTTTCTTT. Its translation: CASSQALAGGGGAFF.

This clonotype was observed a handful of times. The rearrangement uses TRBV19 and TRBJ2-1, with D hard to call. This CDR3 spans 15 amino acids. The germline gives CDR1 LNHDA, CDR2 SQIVND (reference sequence). V was shortened by 6 bases and J by 3 bases, with 15 bases between the two germline ends. DNA for the CDR3: TGTGCCAGTAGCTTTCTGGGTGGGGACTACAATGAGCAGTTCTTC. Translation gives CASSFLGGDYNEQFF.

The chain has TRBV6-1 and TRBJ2-1; 9 bases map to TRBD2. Germline loops: CDR1 MNHNS, CDR2 SASEGT. The CDR3 runs to 16 residues. V lost 1 base, J lost 7 bases, and 8 bases stayed unmatched. The CDR3 DNA reads as TGTGCCAGCAGTGAAGTGATGCGGGGGGGTTGGAATGAGCAGTTCTTC. Amino acid sequence: CASSEVMRGGWNEQFF.

The chain recombines TRBV6-5 with TRBJ1-4; D ambiguous. The V gene's germline CDR1 is MNHEY and CDR2 SVGAGI. The V end was cut by 5 bases, the J end by 8 bases, with 12 bases between. The CDR3 runs to 13 residues. Here the CDR3 reads CASSLIANEKLFF. In nucleotides, the CDR3 is TGTGCCAGCAGTCTTATAGCAAACGAAAAACTGTTTTTT.

The DNA for the CDR3 is TGTGCCAGCAGCGACCTTGGGGACAGAATCTCTGGGGCCAACGTCCTGACTTTC. Residues: CASSDLGDRISGANVLTF. The chain joins TRBV6-5 to TRBJ2-6, with 7 bases identical to TRBD1. CDR3 length: 18 residues. The germline CDR1 and CDR2 sequences are MNHEY and SVGAGI. After removal of 6 bases from V and 0 bases from J, the junction contained 11 bases not matched to a gene.

This clonotype appeared many times. This chain uses TRBV7-9 with TRBJ1-2; no clear D. V lost 1 base to trimming and J lost 6 bases, with 6 bases between them. Per germline, CDR1 SEHNR and CDR2 FQNEAQ (reference sequence). The CDR3 is made up of 12 amino acids. The CDR3: CASSLDVDGYTF. DNA of the CDR3: TGTGCCAGCAGCTTAGACGTGGATGGCTACACCTTC.

In this sample, this clonotype turned up a few times. The chain uses TRBV2 and TRBJ1-6; D call uncertain. Trimming shortened V by 3 bases and J by 9 bases, and 12 bases separated the two germline ends. CDR3 length equals 14 residues. Germline V gives CDR1 SNHLY, CDR2 FYNNEI. CDR3 in DNA: TGTGCCAGCAGTGATTTACAGCGGCTTTCACCCCTCCACTTT. Its translation: CASSDLQRLSPLHF.

As for this clonotype: Sequence at one end of the junction differs from germline and may be a read error. V and J are TRBV10-3 and TRBJ1-1; D is ambiguous. The CDR3 has 15 amino acids. Germline V CDR1 and CDR2: ENHRY, SYGVKD. CDR3 nucleotide sequence: TGTGCCATCAGTGAAGTCCCGGGGATGAAGACTGAAGCTTTCTTT. Its protein is CAISEVPGMKTEAFF.

The sample holds a few counts of this clonotype. The chain carries TRBV16 and TRBJ2-7; D remains ambiguous. Trimming left V 3 bases short and J 4 bases short, with 10 bases between. The CDR3 is 13 amino acids. CDR1 and CDR2 (germline): KGHSY, FQNENV. This CDR3 is CASSQRQHYEQYF. CDR3 in DNA: TGTGCCAGCAGCCAGAGGCAGCATTACGAGCAGTACTTC.

This clonotype was counted between two and nine times. V and J are TRBV9 and TRBJ2-1, with 10 bases identical to TRBD2. Germline CDR1 SGDLS, CDR2 YYNGEE. The CDR3 is 17 amino acids. V lost 0 bases, J lost 2 bases, and 5 bases stayed unmatched. The CDR3, as DNA: TGTGCCAGCAGCGTAGGACTAGCGGGTCCAGCCTACAATGAGCAGTTCTTC. Protein product: CASSVGLAGPAYNEQFF.

This clonotype has at least ten counts. The genes are TRBV7-6 and TRBJ2-2; possible D gene TRBD1, 6 bases. The germline CDR1 and CDR2 sequences are SGHVS and FNYEAQ. Trimming left V 5 bases short and J 7 bases short, with 11 bases between. This CDR3 region has 13 residues. The CDR3 DNA is TGTGCCAGCAGCGAGGGGGACGGCGGGGAGCTGTTTTTT. It encodes CASSEGDGGELFF.

The genes are TRBV10-2 and TRBJ1-3, with D hard to call. This CDR3 spans 13 amino acids. Germline-derived CDR1 and CDR2 are WSHSY and SAAADI. Trimming shortened V by 10 bases and J by 0 bases, and 10 bases separated the two germline ends. The CDR3 region is CATQAISGNTIYF. As DNA, the CDR3 is TGCGCCACCCAGGCCATCTCTGGAAACACCATATATTTT.

The chain's CDR3 is CASSTPWGGSGNTIYF. In DNA form, the CDR3 reads TGTGCCAGTAGTACCCCCTGGGGGGGGAGTGGAAACACCATATATTTT. The genes are TRBV19 and TRBJ1-3; tentatively, D is TRBD1 (5 bases). CDR1 is LNHDA, CDR2 SQIVND, per germline (reference sequence). The V end was cut by 4 bases, the J end by 3 bases, with 16 bases between. This CDR3 spans 16 amino acids.

This clonotype was observed a handful of times. This sequence joins TRBV6-5 and TRBJ1-5; D ambiguous. The germline V and J ends were trimmed by 8 bases and 4 bases, with 15 bases remaining between them. The CDR3 runs 14 residues. From germline, CDR1 is MNHEY and CDR2 SVGAGI. The chain's CDR3 is CASGPGGHNQPQHF. The CDR3 region has the DNA TGTGCCAGCGGGCCAGGCGGTCATAATCAGCCCCAGCATTTT.